These 29 T cell receptor beta chains were all obtained from the same sample, sequenced in a study of T cells in Graves' hyperthyroidism and ophthalmopathy (dated by TCRdb to the late 2010s). The library relied on multiplex PCR. The run used an Illumina HiSeq 2000. TCR beta CDR3 regions were amplified from RNA transcripts. For the first round of RT-PCR on the TCR CDR3, the HTBI primer set was used together with the Qiagen OneStep RT-PCR kit. The public reads were run again by TCRdb, first through fastp at Q25 and then through MiXCR, and only productive beta chains were kept. CDR3 protein duplicates are merged, each entry listing the most common genes and DNA. This sample has 660,000 or so distinct CDR3 sequences in its table, and around 21% of those were observed once. The ten largest clonotypes hold over 30% of the sample. The sample comprised blood. The receptors stem from a man aged 30 to 45 with Graves' ophthalmopathy.

There are many counts of this clonotype. The rearrangement joins TRBV2 to TRBJ2-7; maybe TRBD2 (5 bases). This CDR3 comprises 15 residues. V shed 2 bases and J shed 7 bases, with 18 bases lying between them. Germline assignment: CDR1 SNHLY and CDR2 FYNNEI. The CDR3 bases are TGTGCCAGCAGTGAAAGGACTTCTAAGGTGGGGGAGCAGTACTTC. Its protein product is CASSERTSKVGEQYF.

This clonotype was seen a handful of times. The V gene is TRBV6-1, the J gene TRBJ2-4, with D hard to call. This CDR3 spans 13 amino acids. From germline, CDR1 is MNHNS and CDR2 SASEGT. V lost 5 bases and J 6 bases, leaving 11 bases between the germline ends. CDR3 region: CASSSDQSNIQYF. The CDR3 coding sequence is TGTGCCAGCAGTTCAGACCAGTCAAACATTCAGTACTTC.

The chain employs TRBV18 and TRBJ1-1; possible D gene TRBD1, 6 bases. V lost 3 bases, J lost 3 bases, and 11 bases lay in between. Germline V gene data show CDR1 as KGHSH and CDR2 as LQKENI. This CDR3 region has 14 residues. The CDR3 loop reads CASSPAGVDTEAFF. The CDR3 bases are TGTGCCAGCTCACCTGCAGGGGTAGACACTGAAGCTTTCTTT.

The chain has TRBV19 and TRBJ1-4, with a weak D call TRBD1 (6 bases). The CDR3 covers 14 residues. Germline V CDR1 and CDR2: LNHDA, SQIVND (reference sequence). The ends were cut back, 5 bases at V and 4 bases at J, with 11 bases in the middle. This chain's CDR3 is CASSAGHVNEKLFF. As DNA, the CDR3 is TGTGCCAGTAGTGCGGGACACGTTAATGAAAAACTGTTTTTT.

This clonotype was recorded many times. V gene TRBV20-1 combines with J gene TRBJ2-3; possible D gene TRBD1, 5 bases. The V gene lost 0 bases and the J gene lost 0 bases, with 10 bases spanning the gap. CDR1 and CDR2 from the germline V gene are DFQATT and SNEGSKA (reference sequence). This CDR3 comprises 15 residues. CDR3 nucleotide sequence: TGCAGTGCTAGAGATGGGAAGGGGAGCACAGATACGCAGTATTTT. It codes for CSARDGKGSTDTQYF.

In this sample, this clonotype turned up a few times. The CDR3 here is CASRIDRSSYNEQFF. The CDR3 DNA follows: TGTGCCAGCAGGATAGACAGGAGCTCCTACAATGAGCAGTTCTTC. This chain links TRBV2 with TRBJ2-1; D possibly corresponds to TRBD1 (6 bases). In germline, CDR1 is SNHLY, CDR2 FYNNEI. Trimming removed 6 bases at V and 0 bases at J, with 12 bases between. The CDR3 totals 15 residues. The full variable domain, in which reference TRBV2 and TRBJ2-1 provide the parts outside the CDR3, is EPEVTQTPSHQVTQMGQEVILRCVPISNHLYFYWYRQILGQKVEFLVSFYNNEISEKSEIFDDQFSVERPDGSNFTLKIRSTKLEDSAMYFCASRIDRSSYNEQFFGPGTRLTVL.

The CDR3 loop reads CASSLLGAGVQETQYF. CDR3 sequence (DNA): TGCGCCAGCAGCTTGTTGGGAGCGGGAGTACAAGAGACCCAGTACTTC. V usage is TRBV5-1 and J usage is TRBJ2-5, with 8 bases that match TRBD2. V was pared by 1 base and J by 2 bases, with 7 bases of the junction left unmatched. Germline V gene data show CDR1 as SGHRS and CDR2 as YFSETQ. The CDR3 is 16 amino acids. The entire variable domain, with the rest obtained from reference TRBV5-1 and TRBJ2-5, is as follows: KAGVTQTPRYLIKTRGQQVTLSCSPISGHRSVSWYQQTPGQGLQFLFEYFSETQRNKGNFPGRFSGRQFSNSRSEMNVSTLELGDSALYLCASSLLGAGVQETQYFGPGTRLLVL.

This clonotype came up a few times. V is TRBV4-1 and J is TRBJ1-2; D unclear. The germline gives CDR1 MGHRA, CDR2 YSYEKL. The V and J ends lost 0 bases and 0 bases respectively, with 11 bases between them. The CDR3 loop spans 16 amino acids. CDR3 nucleotides: TGCGCCAGCAGCCAAGATCTCGCTGCTTCTAACTATGGCTACACCTTC. Its translation is CASSQDLAASNYGYTF.

This clonotype was found many times. The genes are TRBV18 and TRBJ2-2; D unclear. Per the germline V gene, CDR1 is KGHSH and CDR2 is LQKENI. Trimming cost V 0 bases and J 6 bases, with 11 bases left between them. The CDR3 covers 15 residues. This CDR3 is CASSPPSSAAGELFF. CDR3 DNA sequence: TGTGCCAGCTCACCACCGAGCAGTGCCGCCGGGGAGCTGTTTTTT.

This clonotype was counted only a few times. The rearrangement links TRBV29-1 to TRBJ2-7; D is perhaps TRBD1 (8 bases). The CDR3 contains 14 residues. V lost 1 base, J lost 2 bases, and 12 bases lay in between. Germline V gene lookup returns CDR1 SQVTM and CDR2 ANQGSEA. DNA for the CDR3: TGCAGCGTTGAAGTACAGGGGGGGCCCTACGAGCAGTACTTC. This codes for CSVEVQGGPYEQYF.

The chain carries TRBV5-6 and TRBJ2-1, with TRBD1 matching 7 bases. After removal of 3 bases from V and 11 bases from J, the junction contained 14 bases not matched to a gene. The CDR3 is made up of 15 amino acids. Germline values: CDR1 SGHDT, CDR2 YYEEEE. This CDR3 is CASSWTGRGHNKQFF. The CDR3 bases are TGTGCCAGCAGCTGGACAGGACGGGGACATAATAAGCAGTTCTTC.

This clonotype was detected only a few times. The chain is built from TRBV7-2 and TRBJ2-3, with TRBD1 matching 9 bases. V dropped 5 bases and J dropped 3; count of bases not matched to a gene: 6. The CDR3 contains 15 residues. Germline assignment: CDR1 SGHTA and CDR2 FQGNSA. CDR3: CASSRDRGKTDTQYF. The DNA of the CDR3 is TGTGCCAGCAGCCGAGACAGGGGGAAGACAGATACGCAGTATTTT.

The chain is built from TRBV13 and TRBJ2-7, with a weak D call TRBD2 (6 bases). V was trimmed by 5 bases and J by 6 bases, leaving 17 bases between them. Looked up from germline, CDR1 is PRHDT and CDR2 is FYEKMQ (reference sequence). CDR3 length: 14 amino acids. The chain's CDR3 is CASSVSTGEREQYF. In DNA form, the CDR3 reads TGTGCCAGCAGCGTATCGACGGGAGAGCGCGAGCAGTACTTC. Full variable domain (outside the CDR3, taken from reference TRBV13 and TRBJ2-7): AAGVIQSPRHLIKEKRETATLKCYPIPRHDTVYWYQQGPGQDPQFLISFYEKMQSDKGSIPDRFSAQQFSDYHSELNMSSLELGDSALYFCASSVSTGEREQYFGPGTRLTVT.

This chain links TRBV5-1 with TRBJ2-7; D is ambiguous. Germline V gives CDR1 SGHRS, CDR2 YFSETQ. Trimming removed 4 bases at V and 5 bases at J, with 19 bases between. The CDR3 runs to 15 residues. The CDR3 protein is CASSSRQRLYDEQYF. As DNA, the CDR3 is TGCGCCAGCAGCAGCCGACAACGGCTATACGACGAGCAGTACTTC.

Many counts were recorded for this clonotype. This chain links TRBV28 with TRBJ2-7; 13 bases map to TRBD2. The CDR3 runs to 17 residues. Germline CDR1 and CDR2: MDHEN and SYDVKM. V was clipped by 7 bases and J by 1 base; unmatched bases: 10. CDR3 sequence reads: CASKASGLAGDSYEQYF. The CDR3 DNA sequence: TGTGCCAGCAAGGCCTCAGGACTAGCGGGAGATTCCTACGAGCAGTACTTC.

The chain couples TRBV29-1 to TRBJ2-5, with 7 nucleotides matching TRBD2. V lost 4 bases and J lost 1; bases outside the gene matches: 6. This CDR3 has 14 residues. CDR1 and CDR2 from the germline V gene are SQVTM and ANQGSEA. The CDR3 loop reads CSVVVAGVQETQYF. DNA for the CDR3: TGCAGCGTTGTGGTAGCGGGTGTCCAAGAGACCCAGTACTTC.

This clonotype has a handful of counts. The chain links TRBV7-9 to TRBJ2-1; the match to TRBD2 covers 9 bases. After removal of 3 bases from V and 8 bases from J, the junction contained 11 bases not matched to a gene. This CDR3 is built from 16 residues. Germline V gives CDR1 SEHNR, CDR2 FQNEAQ (reference sequence). The CDR3 DNA follows: TGTGCCAGCAGCTTTCTGGCTAGCGGGAAGGGCGATGAGCAGTTCTTC. Its protein is CASSFLASGKGDEQFF.

In its sample, this clonotype was seen many times. This sequence joins TRBV5-4 and TRBJ1-2; tentatively, D is TRBD1 (5 bases). This CDR3 has 15 residues. Germline V gives CDR1 SGHNT, CDR2 YYREEE (reference sequence). Trimming shortened V by 4 bases and J by 0 bases, and 13 bases separated the two germline ends. The DNA of the CDR3 is TGTGCCAGCAGCCGCCGGGACTCAGCTAACTATGGCTACACCTTC. Translated, it gives CASSRRDSANYGYTF.

The genes are TRBV5-1 and TRBJ2-2, with TRBD2 matching over 8 bases. Germline CDR1 and CDR2: SGHRS and YFSETQ. Trimming took 6 bases from V and 2 from J; bases not matched to a gene: 18. This CDR3 region has 19 residues. The CDR3 region is CASTHSLPNGRANTGELFF. For the CDR3, the DNA is TGCGCCAGCACCCATAGTCTCCCCAACGGGAGGGCCAACACCGGGGAGCTGTTTTTT.

A word on this clonotype: This sequence may be a read error, since a much larger clone differs from it by one base. V usage is TRBV28 and J usage is TRBJ1-5; D is possibly TRBD1 (5 bases). The CDR3 is 12 amino acids. Germline CDR1 reads MDHEN; CDR2 reads SYDVKM. V dropped 8 bases and J dropped 2 bases, with 7 bases sitting between them. The DNA for the CDR3 is TGTGCCAGCGCCAGGGGCAATCAGCCCCAGCATTTT. This codes for CASARGNQPQHF.

About this clonotype itself: Germline and junction disagree at one end, which may indicate a read error. J is TRBJ2-2 and V is TRBV7-7; no definite D call. The CDR3 extends over 13 amino acids. Germline CDR1 is SSHAT and CDR2 is FNYEAQ (reference sequence). In nucleotides, the CDR3 is TGTGCTAGCAGCCCCCAGAGCACCGGGGAGCTGTTTTTT. It yields the protein CASSPQSTGELFF.

At least ten counts were recorded for this clonotype. V gene TRBV3-1 combines with J gene TRBJ1-1; D call uncertain. CDR3 length: 14 amino acids. Germline CDR1 and CDR2: LGHDT and YNNKEL (reference sequence). Trimming stripped 4 bases from V and 1 base from J, with 10 bases between. Here the CDR3 reads CASSPITANTEAFF. Here the CDR3 DNA reads TGTGCCAGCAGCCCGATTACAGCGAACACTGAAGCTTTCTTT.

This clonotype has a count of ten or more. J is TRBJ2-7 and V is TRBV24-1, with 7 bases that match TRBD2. Germline V gives CDR1 KGHDR, CDR2 SFDVKD. CDR3 length equals 13 residues. Unmatched junction bases numbered 7, after V lost 10 bases and J lost 2 bases. The CDR3 sequence: CATQRGGTYEQYF. In DNA form, the CDR3 reads TGTGCCACTCAGCGGGGAGGGACCTACGAGCAGTACTTC.

A few counts support this clonotype. CDR3 DNA sequence: TGTGCCAGCAGCGTTCTGGACGGGGCTACTAGCTCCTACAATGAGCAGTTCTTC. This gives the protein CASSVLDGATSSYNEQFF. The J gene is TRBJ2-1, the V gene TRBV9; D possibly matches TRBD1 or TRBD2 (5 bases each). V lost 2 bases and J lost 0, with 18 bases in between. There are 18 residues in the CDR3. Looked up from germline, CDR1 is SGDLS and CDR2 is YYNGEE.

This clonotype came up many times. The J gene is TRBJ2-7, the V gene TRBV30, with D uncertain. There are 10 residues in the CDR3. Deletions cut 5 bases from V and 6 bases from J, with 8 bases between. Germline CDR1 is GTSNPN and CDR2 is SVGIG (reference sequence). CDR3 in DNA: TGTGCCTGGGGCGTGGTCGAGCAGTACTTC. It encodes CAWGVVEQYF.

This clonotype was recorded many times. V usage is TRBV28 and J usage is TRBJ1-4; maybe TRBD1 (6 bases). This CDR3 has 18 amino acids. Germline CDR1 MDHEN, CDR2 SYDVKM. V was trimmed by 3 bases and J by 0 bases, leaving 17 bases between them. CDR3 residues: CASSFGLDSAATNEKLFF. CDR3 in DNA: TGTGCCAGCAGTTTCGGTTTGGACAGCGCCGCAACTAATGAAAAACTGTTTTTT.

This clonotype turned up a few times. The chain employs TRBV12-3 or TRBV12-4 and TRBJ2-1; 13 positions match TRBD2. V shed 5 bases, J shed 9 bases, and the junction held 10 bases outside the gene matches. The CDR3 has 16 residues. The CDR3 loop reads CASSPRTSGSTAEQFF. The DNA of the CDR3 is TGTGCCAGCAGTCCACGGACTAGCGGGAGTACAGCTGAGCAGTTCTTC.

This clonotype has more than one count but fewer than ten. The chain carries TRBV6-1 and TRBJ1-2; 7 bases are shared with TRBD1. V shed 7 bases and J 1 base; nucleotides not matched to a gene: 12. This CDR3 is built from 16 residues. CDR1 and CDR2 from the germline V gene are MNHNS and SASEGT. The CDR3 DNA is TGTGCCAGCAATATGGGACAGCTAAACCATAACTATGGCTACACCTTC. The encoded protein is CASNMGQLNHNYGYTF.

Many counts were recorded for this clonotype. The chain is built from TRBV11-2 and TRBJ2-7; 8 bases match TRBD1. V shed 5 bases, J shed 0 bases, and the junction held 6 bases outside the gene matches. Germline CDR1 is SGHAT and CDR2 is FQNNGV. The CDR3 contains 15 residues. The CDR3 bases are TGTGCCAGCAGCGTAAATGGACAGGGCTCCTACGAGCAGTACTTC. It yields the protein CASSVNGQGSYEQYF.